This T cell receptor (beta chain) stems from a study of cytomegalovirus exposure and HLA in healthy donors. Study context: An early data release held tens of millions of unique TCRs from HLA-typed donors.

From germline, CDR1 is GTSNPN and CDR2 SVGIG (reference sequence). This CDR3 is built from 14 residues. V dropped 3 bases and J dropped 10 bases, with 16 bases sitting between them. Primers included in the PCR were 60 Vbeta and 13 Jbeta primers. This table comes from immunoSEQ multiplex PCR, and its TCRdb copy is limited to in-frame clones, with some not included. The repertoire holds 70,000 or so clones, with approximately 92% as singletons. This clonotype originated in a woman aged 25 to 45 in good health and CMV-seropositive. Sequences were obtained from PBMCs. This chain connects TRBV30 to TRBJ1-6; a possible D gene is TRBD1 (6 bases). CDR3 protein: CAWRGGGGESPLHF. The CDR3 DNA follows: TGTGCCTGGAGGGGGGGCGGGGGCGAATCACCCCTCCACTTT.